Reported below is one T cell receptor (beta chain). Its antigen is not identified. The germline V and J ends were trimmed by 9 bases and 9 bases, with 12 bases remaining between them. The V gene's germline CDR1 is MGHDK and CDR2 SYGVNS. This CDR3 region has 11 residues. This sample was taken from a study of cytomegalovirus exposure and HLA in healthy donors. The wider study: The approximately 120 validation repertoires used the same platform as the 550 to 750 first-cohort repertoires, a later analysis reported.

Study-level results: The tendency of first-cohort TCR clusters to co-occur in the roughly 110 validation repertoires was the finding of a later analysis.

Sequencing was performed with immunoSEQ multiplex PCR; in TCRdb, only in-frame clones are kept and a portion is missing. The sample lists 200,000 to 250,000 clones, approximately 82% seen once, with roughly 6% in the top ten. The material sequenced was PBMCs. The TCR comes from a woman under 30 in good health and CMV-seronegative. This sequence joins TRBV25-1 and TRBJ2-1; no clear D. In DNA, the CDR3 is TGTGCCAGTACCCTTGGTGGTGAGCAGTTCTTC. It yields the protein CASTLGGEQFF. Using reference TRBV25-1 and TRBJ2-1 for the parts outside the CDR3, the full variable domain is EADIYQTPRYLVIGTGKKITLECSQTMGHDKMYWYQQDPGMELHLIHYSYGVNSTEKGDLSSESTVSRIRTEHFPLTLESARPSHTSQYLCASTLGGEQFFGPGTRLTVL.